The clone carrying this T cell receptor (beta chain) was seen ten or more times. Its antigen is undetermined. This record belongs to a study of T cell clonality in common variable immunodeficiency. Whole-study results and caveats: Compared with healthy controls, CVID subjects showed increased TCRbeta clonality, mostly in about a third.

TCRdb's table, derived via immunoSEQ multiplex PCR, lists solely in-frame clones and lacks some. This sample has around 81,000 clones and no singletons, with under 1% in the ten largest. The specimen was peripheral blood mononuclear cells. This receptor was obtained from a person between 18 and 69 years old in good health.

This CDR3 reads CATSRNRGSPLHF. The CDR3 DNA, read in part, is TGTGCCACCAGCAGAAACAGGGGCTCACCC. The V call is TRBV15, the J call TRBJ1-6; 7 bases are a match to TRBD1. The read ends 3 residues early relative to the CDR3; the germline J gene fills the gap. CDR1 LNHNV and CDR2 YYDKDF come from the germline V gene (reference sequence). Germline trimming cut 2 bases from V and 10 bases from J; bases unmatched to any gene: 2. CDR3 length: 13 amino acids.